This is a list of T cell receptor beta chains from one sample in a study of T-cell reconstitution after alpha-beta-depleted transplantation in children. TCRdb reprocessed the PCR reads with MiXCR, giving one entry per CDR3 protein. In the table there are some 600,000 distinct CDR3 sequences, 10% to 15% of which are singletons. The sample was PBMCs, mostly from graft donor cells, taken 360 days after TCRalphabeta/CD19-depleted stem cell transplant. The receptors were sampled from a male patient aged 10 to 17 who had a stem cell transplant for acute myeloid leukemia, so the T cells may come from the graft donor. The CDR3 runs from the conserved cysteine through the conserved F or W. Each record gives: D gene, clone size, V gene, J gene, CDR3 DNA, CDR3 protein. The D gene is left open where the match is weak. Not all rows give a size; the values are once, few, many and, for expanded clones, a class.

.,.,TRBV5-1,TRBJ2-7,TGCGCCAGCAGCTTGGCTATCGGTTCCGAGCAGTACTTC,CASSLAIGSEQYF
.,.,TRBV3-1,TRBJ2-7,TGTGCCAGCAGCCAACCAGGCACCTACGAGCAGTACTTC,CASSQPGTYEQYF
.,.,TRBV20-1,TRBJ1-4,TGCAGTGCACGAGATAGCCTTAATGAAAAACTGTTTTTT,CSARDSLNEKLFF
TRBD2,.,TRBV15,TRBJ2-2,TGTGCCACCAGCAGAGATAGGGCGGGAGAGCCCGGGGAGCTGTTTTTT,CATSRDRAGEPGELFF
.,.,TRBV5-1,TRBJ2-7,TGCGCCAGCAGCTTGGGGGCGGCTTCCTACGAGCAGTACTTC,CASSLGAASYEQYF
.,.,TRBV18,TRBJ2-1,TGTGCCAGCTCACCACGGGGCAGTGAGCAGTTCTTC,CASSPRGSEQFF
.,many,TRBV12-3/TRBV12-4,TRBJ2-7,TGTGCCAGCAGTTCCCACTCCTACGAGCAGTACTTC,CASSSHSYEQYF
.,.,TRBV10-3,TRBJ1-2,TGTGCCATCAGTGGACAGAGCTACTATGGCTACACCTTC,CAISGQSYYGYTF
.,many,TRBV14,TRBJ2-1,TGTGCCAGCAGCCAAAAAGGGATCCCCTCCTACAATGAGCAGTTCTTC,CASSQKGIPSYNEQFF
TRBD2,few,TRBV24-1,TRBJ2-1,TGTGCCACCAGTGCGAGCGGGAGTCACTACAATGAGCAGTTCTTC,CATSASGSHYNEQFF
TRBD2,.,TRBV11-2,TRBJ2-1,TGTGCCAGCAGCTTTGGACTAGCGGCATACAATGGGCAGTTCTTC,CASSFGLAAYNGQFF
.,few,TRBV7-8,TRBJ2-2,TGTGCCAGCAGCCACACCGGGGCAGGTTTAAGGGAGCTGTTTTTT,CASSHTGAGLRELFF
TRBD2,few,TRBV6-2/TRBV6-3,TRBJ2-1,TGTGCCAGCAGCCCCCAACTAGCGGGAGTTGGAACCGGGAATGAGCAGTTCTTC,CASSPQLAGVGTGNEQFF
.,few,TRBV28,TRBJ1-5,TGTGCCAGCAGTCGAACCGGGAGCCATCAGCCCCAGCATTTT,CASSRTGSHQPQHF
.,few,TRBV7-2,TRBJ2-3,TGTGCCAGCAGCAATTACGGGCGAGGGCAGTATTTT,CASSNYGRGQYF
TRBD2,.,TRBV28,TRBJ2-5,TGTGCCACTAGCGGGAGACGGGATGAGACCCAGTACTTC,CATSGRRDETQYF
TRBD2,few,TRBV19,TRBJ2-1,TGTGCCAGTAGTATACGGTGGCTAGCGGAGAATAATGAGCAGTTCTTC,CASSIRWLAENNEQFF